The T cell receptor beta chain under discussion was sequenced for a study of blood T cell repertoires in COVID-19. The wider study: Samples of COVID-19 (acute and convalescent) were obtained from the United States, Italy and Spain.

As originally analysed: Researchers report that nucleated cell counts were estimated from reference gene primer amplification. The repertoire was sequenced with immunoSEQ multiplex PCR; TCRdb's copy has only in-frame clones and lacks some. V, J and clone size derive from that table, while D and trimming were established from the DNA sequence. The sample has about 63,000 clones, around four fifths seen once; the top ten hold 6.3%. The sample taken for sequencing was peripheral blood. The clonotype comes from a human donor in a cohort sampled during active COVID-19.

CDR3 bases: TGCGCCAGCAGCTTGGTGGGGGGAACGAACACTGAAGCTTTCTTT. This codes for CASSLVGGTNTEAFF. This chain uses TRBV5-1 with TRBJ1-1; TRBD1 is a possible D gene (5 bases). Germline V gene lookup returns CDR1 SGHRS and CDR2 YFSETQ. V lost 0 bases and J lost 1, with 10 bases in between. This CDR3 region has 15 residues.